What follows are 21 T cell receptor beta chains derived from one specimen sequenced in a study of T cells expressing NK-cell markers. From its re-call of the 5' RACE reads, TCRdb lists each CDR3 protein once, without DNA. This listing includes more than 250,000 distinct CDR3 sequences. Sequencing was carried out using blood T cells: a sorted CD56 or NKG2C T cell subset, CD4+ or CD8+ T cells, or bulk PBMC T cells (not recorded which). Receptor source: a young man in good health.

This sequence joins TRBV5-1 and TRBJ2-2; TCRdb picks TRBD2, but there is no DNA to check that call. The CDR3 is 16 amino acids. Per germline, CDR1 SGHRS and CDR2 YFSETQ. The CDR3: CASSFRGGSNTGELFF.

The rearrangement uses TRBV5-1 and TRBJ2-1; lacking DNA, the TRBD2 call made by TCRdb goes unchecked. CDR3 length: 17 amino acids. CDR1 is SGHRS, CDR2 YFSETQ, per germline. The CDR3 here is CASSSGDLAGGYNEQFF.

CDR3 in amino acids: CASSFAFIAWGRKNNEQFF. The chain is built from TRBV27 and TRBJ2-1; lacking DNA, the TRBD1 call made by TCRdb goes unchecked. CDR1 and CDR2 (germline): MNHEY, SMNVEV (reference sequence). The CDR3 has 19 residues.

The rearrangement joins TRBV5-1 to TRBJ2-3; TCRdb proposes TRBD2, but this gene call is untestable without DNA. Germline V gene data show CDR1 as SGHRS and CDR2 as YFSETQ. The CDR3 runs 16 residues. The CDR3 here is CASSPLRRESTDTQYF.

The V gene is TRBV5-1, the J gene TRBJ2-1; TCRdb lists TRBD2, though no DNA is available to test this call. The CDR3 is 14 residues long. Per germline, CDR1 SGHRS and CDR2 YFSETQ. The CDR3 loop reads CASSLVAGVVEQFF.

The genes are TRBV7-9 and TRBJ2-1; with no DNA, the TCRdb D assignment of TRBD2 cannot be verified. The germline gives CDR1 SEHNR, CDR2 FQNEAQ (reference sequence). There are 17 residues in the CDR3. The CDR3 here is CASSLSQGGTVYNEQFF.

V gene TRBV7-3 combines with J gene TRBJ2-1; TCRdb outputs TRBD2, but without DNA this stays unchecked. Germline loops: CDR1 SGHTA, CDR2 FQGTGA. The CDR3 runs to 16 residues. CDR3 sequence: CASSPRAGGPGNEQFF.

Here the CDR3 reads CASSLGLTSSSYNEQFF. The rearrangement joins TRBV12-3 or TRBV12-4 to TRBJ2-1; TCRdb indicates TRBD2, and absent DNA this call remains unverified. CDR3 length: 17 residues.

The V call is TRBV4-3, the J call TRBJ2-7; TCRdb outputs TRBD1, but without DNA this stays unchecked. Germline lookup yields CDR1 LGHNA and CDR2 YSLEER. The CDR3 contains 18 residues. This CDR3 is CASSRTSPGTGDAYEQYF.

The rearrangement uses TRBV12-3 or TRBV12-4 and TRBJ1-6; TCRdb picks TRBD1, but there is no DNA to check that call. The CDR3 loop spans 13 amino acids. The CDR3 is CASRGGAYSPLHF.

This rearrangement joins TRBV4-3 to TRBJ2-3; there is no DNA to check the TCRdb D call of TRBD1. The germline V gene encodes CDR1 LGHNA and CDR2 YSLEER. CDR3 length: 15 residues. CDR3 sequence: CASSQGGQGTGTQYF.

The chain employs TRBV6-5 and TRBJ1-1. CDR3 length equals 14 residues. Germline V gene sequence: CDR1 MNHEY, CDR2 SVGAGI. The CDR3 sequence: CASSRGRQNTEAFF.

The chain joins TRBV5-1 to TRBJ1-1; absent DNA, TCRdb's TRBD1 call cannot be checked. The germline CDR1 and CDR2 sequences are SGHRS and YFSETQ. The CDR3 totals 16 residues. This CDR3 reads CASSLVGDRLNTEAFF.

The chain recombines TRBV12-3 or TRBV12-4 with TRBJ1-4; the TRBD1 assignment by TCRdb is unverifiable without DNA. The length of the CDR3 is 13 residues. CDR3 sequence: CASSLTGVEKLFF.

The V call is TRBV6-1, the J call TRBJ2-5; TCRdb reports TRBD1, a call that lacks DNA to check it against. There are 13 residues in the CDR3. CDR1 is MNHNS, CDR2 SASEGT, per germline. Here the CDR3 reads CASRKTEQGREYF.

This chain joins TRBV6-5 and TRBJ2-2. The CDR3 loop spans 14 amino acids. Looked up from germline, CDR1 is MNHEY and CDR2 is SVGAGI. The CDR3: CASSYWLSTGELFF.

The rearrangement joins TRBV2 to TRBJ1-2; without DNA, the TCRdb call of TRBD1 cannot be checked. Germline assignment: CDR1 SNHLY and CDR2 FYNNEI. The CDR3 is made up of 14 amino acids. CDR3 protein: CASRNAGQGYGYTF.

The chain joins TRBV20-1 to TRBJ1-6; TCRdb returns TRBD1, unconfirmable since there is no DNA. The CDR3 runs 17 residues. Germline values: CDR1 DFQATT, CDR2 SNEGSKA (reference sequence). CDR3 sequence: CSAHDTRGNSYNSPLHF.

The V gene is TRBV12-3 or TRBV12-4, the J gene TRBJ2-1; the D gene TCRdb calls, TRBD1, cannot be checked with no DNA. This CDR3 comprises 15 residues. The CDR3 loop reads CASSQRQKSYNEQFF.

V usage is TRBV12-3 or TRBV12-4 and J usage is TRBJ2-4; lacking DNA, the TRBD1 call made by TCRdb goes unchecked. This CDR3 region has 12 residues. CDR3 in amino acids: CASSQDRSVQYF.

The chain employs TRBV12-3 or TRBV12-4 and TRBJ2-2; with no DNA, the TCRdb D assignment of TRBD1 cannot be verified. The CDR3 runs 16 residues. CDR3 region: CASSLVGQGHTGELFF.